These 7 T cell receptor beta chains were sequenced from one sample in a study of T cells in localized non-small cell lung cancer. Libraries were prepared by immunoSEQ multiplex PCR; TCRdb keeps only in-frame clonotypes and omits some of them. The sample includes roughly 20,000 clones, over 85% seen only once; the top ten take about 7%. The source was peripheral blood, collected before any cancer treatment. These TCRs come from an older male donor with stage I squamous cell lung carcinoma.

The CDR3: CASSLGGIRPEAFF. As DNA, the CDR3 is TGCGCCAGCAGCTTGGGAGGGATTCGACCCGAAGCTTTCTTT. This sequence joins TRBV5-1 and TRBJ1-1; D is unclear. This CDR3 comprises 14 residues. V was shortened by 0 bases and J by 8 bases, with 14 bases between the two germline ends. Per germline, CDR1 SGHRS and CDR2 YFSETQ.

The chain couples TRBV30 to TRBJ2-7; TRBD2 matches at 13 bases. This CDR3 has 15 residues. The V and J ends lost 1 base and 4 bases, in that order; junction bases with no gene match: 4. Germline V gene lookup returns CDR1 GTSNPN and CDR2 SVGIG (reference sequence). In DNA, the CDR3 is TGTGCCTGGAGTGCCGGGACTAGCGGGGAATACGAGCAGTACTTC. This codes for CAWSAGTSGEYEQYF. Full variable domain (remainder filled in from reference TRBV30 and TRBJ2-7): SQTIHQWPATLVQPVGSPLSLECTVEGTSNPNLYWYRQAAGRGLQLLFYSVGIGQISSEVPQNLSASRPQDRQFILSSKKLLLSDSGFYLCAWSAGTSGEYEQYFGPGTRLTVT.

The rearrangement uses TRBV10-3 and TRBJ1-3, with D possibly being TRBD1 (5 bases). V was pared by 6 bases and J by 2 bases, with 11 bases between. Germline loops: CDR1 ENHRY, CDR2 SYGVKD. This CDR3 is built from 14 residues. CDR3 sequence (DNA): TGTGCCATCAGGCCGCGGGGACCTGGAAACACCATATATTTT. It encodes CAIRPRGPGNTIYF.

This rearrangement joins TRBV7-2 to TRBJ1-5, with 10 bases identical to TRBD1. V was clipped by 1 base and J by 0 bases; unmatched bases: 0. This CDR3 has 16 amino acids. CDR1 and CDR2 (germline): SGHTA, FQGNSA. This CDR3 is CASSLGDRGSNQPQHF. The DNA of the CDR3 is TGTGCCAGCAGCTTAGGGGACAGGGGTAGCAATCAGCCCCAGCATTTT.

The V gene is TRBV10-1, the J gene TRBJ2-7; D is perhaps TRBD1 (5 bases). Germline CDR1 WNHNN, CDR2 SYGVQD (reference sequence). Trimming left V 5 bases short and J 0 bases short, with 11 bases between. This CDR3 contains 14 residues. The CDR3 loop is CASSRTDSSYEQYF. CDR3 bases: TGCGCCAGCAGTAGAACAGACAGCTCCTACGAGCAGTACTTC.

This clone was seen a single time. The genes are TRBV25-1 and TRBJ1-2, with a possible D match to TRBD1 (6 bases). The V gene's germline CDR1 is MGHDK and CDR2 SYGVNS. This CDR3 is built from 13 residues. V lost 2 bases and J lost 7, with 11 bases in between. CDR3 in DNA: TGTGCCAGCAGTGAAACAGGGATAATTGGCTACACCTTC. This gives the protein CASSETGIIGYTF.

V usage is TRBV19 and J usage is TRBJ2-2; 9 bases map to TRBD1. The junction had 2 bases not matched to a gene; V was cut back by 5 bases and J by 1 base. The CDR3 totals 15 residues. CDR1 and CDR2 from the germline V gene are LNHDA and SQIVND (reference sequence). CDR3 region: CASSPGQGNTGELFF. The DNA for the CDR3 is TGTGCCAGTAGTCCGGGACAGGGGAACACCGGGGAGCTGTTTTTT.